This TCR beta chain is from a study of read filtering for tumor transcriptome and immune sequencing. From 350 to 500 ng of RNA, a library with molecular barcoded alpha/delta and beta/gamma adaptors was made. A single record per CDR3 protein comes from TCRdb applying MiXCR to the reads. The sample lists roughly 56,000 distinct CDR3 sequences, approximately 20% seen once, with about 14% in the top ten. Germline-derived CDR1 and CDR2 are SQVTM and ANQGSEA. The CDR3 consists of 11 residues. V was pared by 5 bases and J by 8 bases, with 1 base of the junction left unmatched. This clonotype appeared a few times.

The chain combines TRBV29-1 with TRBJ1-2; TRBD1 agrees at 11 bases. The receptor comes from a donor aged 40 or over with multiple myeloma. The specimen was a population of CD138-negative cells sorted from bone marrow. The CDR3 region is CSVWTGGGYTF. The CDR3 region has the DNA TGCAGCGTTTGGACAGGGGGCGGCTACACCTTC.